This T cell receptor beta chain was documented in a study of cytomegalovirus exposure and HLA in healthy donors. The V and J ends lost 4 bases and 5 bases respectively, with 5 bases between them. CDR3 length: 11 residues. Germline V CDR1 and CDR2: SQVTM, ANQGSEA. Repertoires were generated with immunoSEQ multiplex PCR, while TCRdb's copy carries only in-frame clones and drops some. Here the sample spans some 130,000 clones, less than 95% being singletons. The chain has TRBV29-1 and TRBJ1-4; D ambiguous. Sequencing was performed on PBMCs. This TCR derives from a man aged 18 to 30 in good health and CMV-seropositive. CDR3 sequence: CSVGGNEKLFF. Here the CDR3 DNA reads TGCAGCGTTGGAGGGAATGAAAAACTGTTTTTT.